Presented here are 26 T cell receptor beta chains from one specimen sequenced in a study of T cell clonality in common variable immunodeficiency. TCRdb's table, derived via immunoSEQ multiplex PCR, lists solely in-frame clones and lacks some. Listed here are about 81,000 clones without any singletons, the top ten holding 0.8%. Sequencing input: peripheral blood mononuclear cells. These receptors were collected from a person aged 18 to 75 in good health.

Comment on this clone: The CDR3 is cut off 3 residues early in the read; its end comes from the germline J gene. This rearrangement joins TRBV19 to TRBJ1-1; D possibly corresponds to TRBD1 (5 bases). The CDR3 spans 15 residues. V was cut by 7 bases and J by 4 bases, with 19 bases left in between. Germline CDR1 LNHDA, CDR2 SQIVND (reference sequence). Partial CDR3 DNA: TGTGCCAGTATACAGGCGGCGGGGCGCGTCACTGAA. This sequence encodes CASIQAAGRVTE. The whole CDR3 reads CASIQAAGRVTEAFF.

This clone was found many times. The read finishes 3 residues shy of the CDR3 end, and the germline J gene is used to complete it. The chain joins TRBV19 to TRBJ1-2, with D maybe TRBD1 (6 bases). V lost 8 bases and J lost 1, with 11 bases in between. Looked up from germline, CDR1 is LNHDA and CDR2 is SQIVND (reference sequence). The CDR3 has 13 amino acids. The CDR3 sequence: CASADSRNYGYTF. The CDR3 bases that were read are TGTGCCAGTGCGGACAGTCGTAACTATGGC.

There are many counts of this clone. The read gets to within 3 residues of the CDR3 end, and the germline J gene fills in the rest. The chain recombines TRBV15 with TRBJ2-7; a weak D match, TRBD1 (6 bases). Per germline, CDR1 LNHNV and CDR2 YYDKDF (reference sequence). The V gene lost 0 bases and the J gene lost 3 bases, with 12 bases spanning the gap. The CDR3 sequence is 15 residues long. CDR3 DNA (partial): TGTGCCACCAGCAGAGACAGGACAGCAGACTACGAG. The encoded protein is CATSRDRTADYE. The complete CDR3 reads CATSRDRTADYEQYF.

This clone was counted at least ten times. From the germline J gene comes the end of the CDR3, since the read stops 3 residues before it. The chain has TRBV30 and TRBJ1-4; 9 nucleotides line up with TRBD1. V shed 3 bases, J shed 1 base, and the junction held 9 bases outside the gene matches. CDR1 GTSNPN and CDR2 SVGIG come from the germline V gene (reference sequence). This CDR3 comprises 17 residues. The CDR3: CAWSRTGDCLTNEKLFF. The sequenced CDR3 bases are TGTGCCTGGAGCCGGACAGGGGATTGTCTAACTAATGAAAAA.

The table lists this clone with many counts. CDR3 amino acids: CASSPETVSANYGYTF. The covered CDR3 bases are TGCGCCAGCAGCCCAGAGACAGTCTCAGCTAACTATGGC. The V call is TRBV5-1, the J call TRBJ1-2, with D perhaps matching TRBD1 (5 bases). The read ends 3 residues before the CDR3 terminus; that terminus is restored from the germline J gene. This CDR3 is 16 amino acids long. CDR1 is SGHRS, CDR2 YFSETQ, per germline. V lost 4 bases and J lost 0, with 16 bases in between.

This clone was observed many times. The covered CDR3 bases are TGCAGTTCTATGGGGACTGCGAACACCGGGGAG. Amino acids: CSSMGTANTGE. The CDR3 reads in full as CSSMGTANTGELFF. This chain uses TRBV20-1 with TRBJ2-2, with a tentative D call TRBD2 (6 bases). The read falls 3 residues short of the CDR3 end, and the missing part is taken from the germline J gene. The CDR3 has 14 residues. Germline V gene lookup returns CDR1 DFQATT and CDR2 SNEGSKA (reference sequence). V was cut by 8 bases and J by 0 bases, with 13 bases left in between.

This clone was observed many times. The CDR3 end is not reached by the read, which stops 3 residues before it; the germline J gene fills it in. This sequence joins TRBV18 and TRBJ2-1; D is undetermined. Looked up from germline, CDR1 is KGHSH and CDR2 is LQKENI. The CDR3 is 16 amino acids. With 6 bases removed from V and 0 bases from J, the gap between germline ends came to 15 bases. The sequenced CDR3 bases are TGTGCCAGCTCTCCTTTTTACAGCTCCTCCTACAATGAG. As protein: CASSPFYSSSYNE. The whole CDR3 protein reads CASSPFYSSSYNEQFF.

This clone was seen repeatedly, ten times or more. Coverage ceases 3 residues before the CDR3 finishes, and the germline J gene fills in the end. V usage is TRBV12-3 or TRBV12-4 and J usage is TRBJ2-7; D unresolved. Trimming left V 3 bases short and J 0 bases short, with 6 bases between. The CDR3 totals 13 residues. The CDR3 here is CASSFPNSYEQYF. The CDR3 bases that were read are TGTGCCAGCAGTTTCCCCAACTCCTACGAG.

Ten or more counts support this clone. The sequenced fragment ends 3 residues before the CDR3 boundary, so the rest is inferred from the germline J gene. The chain combines TRBV9 with TRBJ1-5, with TRBD1 matching 7 bases. Per germline, CDR1 SGDLS and CDR2 YYNGEE. Germline trimming cut 4 bases from V and 3 bases from J; bases unmatched to any gene: 7. The CDR3 contains 15 residues. Here the CDR3 reads CASSPGDRDNQPQHF. The DNA read from the CDR3 is TGTGCCAGCAGCCCTGGAGACAGGGACAATCAGCCC.

The table lists this clone with many counts. The sequence runs out 3 residues before the end of the CDR3; the remainder is reconstructed from the germline J gene. V gene TRBV4-1 combines with J gene TRBJ2-1, with a possible D match to TRBD2 (6 bases). The CDR3 covers 14 residues. V lost 2 bases, J lost 7 bases, and 12 bases lay in between. Germline CDR1 is MGHRA and CDR2 is YSYEKL. The CDR3 loop is CASSQLTSLNEQFF. CDR3 DNA, as far as it was read: TGCGCCAGCAGCCAATTAACTAGCCTGAATGAG.

This clone appeared many times. The read comes to an end 3 residues before the CDR3 does, leaving the germline J gene to fill in the end. This chain uses TRBV20-1 with TRBJ2-7; 11 nucleotides align to TRBD2. CDR3 length equals 16 residues. Trimming at V came to 2 bases and at J to 0 bases, leaving 6 bases not matched to a gene. CDR1 is DFQATT, CDR2 SNEGSKA, per germline (reference sequence). The CDR3 reads CSARPRSGRDSYEQYF. CDR3 DNA, as far as it was read: TGCAGTGCTAGACCTCGTAGCGGGAGGGACTCCTACGAG.

This clone was seen many times. The read ends 3 residues early relative to the CDR3; the germline J gene fills the gap. The chain combines TRBV2 with TRBJ2-7; D possibly corresponds to TRBD2 (6 bases). V gave up 7 bases and J gave up 4 bases, with 17 bases separating them. CDR3 length: 14 amino acids. The germline CDR1 and CDR2 sequences are SNHLY and FYNNEI. The covered CDR3 bases are TGTGCCAGCACCGAAATTTTGCGGGGATACGAG. Translating it yields CASTEILRGYE. The whole CDR3 protein is CASTEILRGYEQYF. The complete variable domain, with remaining parts taken from reference TRBV2 and TRBJ2-7, reads EPEVTQTPSHQVTQMGQEVILRCVPISNHLYFYWYRQILGQKVEFLVSFYNNEISEKSEIFDDQFSVERPDGSNFTLKIRSTKLEDSAMYFCASTEILRGYEQYFGPGTRLTVT.

This clone was seen ten or more times. The CDR3 goes on 3 residues after the read ends, and that part is filled in from the germline J gene. V gene TRBV6-2 or TRBV6-3 combines with J gene TRBJ2-4; no firm D call. Germline loops: CDR1 MNHEY, CDR2 SVGEGT. The CDR3 has 13 residues. The ends were cut back, 5 bases at V and 9 bases at J, with 14 bases in the middle. Partial CDR3 DNA: TGTGCCAGCAGTGACGACTCAATGGGCATT. This encodes CASSDDSMGI. The full-length CDR3 reads as CASSDDSMGIQYF.

This clone was seen repeatedly, ten times or more. The CDR3 end falls 3 residues outside the read, so it is completed with the germline J gene. This chain uses TRBV20-1 with TRBJ2-7; 7 bases are a match to TRBD2. The V gene end was trimmed by 0 bases and the J gene end by 5 bases; junction bases not matched to a gene: 7. This CDR3 contains 14 residues. Germline V CDR1 and CDR2: DFQATT, SNEGSKA (reference sequence). The sequenced part of the CDR3 DNA is TGCAGTGCTAGAGATGCGGGGAGGGTAGACGAG. It codes for CSARDAGRVDE. The full CDR3 protein is CSARDAGRVDEQYF.

This clone was seen only a few times. Given a much more abundant clone one base away, this may be a read error. The read finishes 3 residues shy of the CDR3 end, and the germline J gene is used to complete it. The rearrangement uses TRBV20-1 and TRBJ2-7; the D is unclear. V was cut by 0 bases and J by 2 bases, with 8 bases left in between. Germline CDR1 DFQATT, CDR2 SNEGSKA (reference sequence). The CDR3 extends over 13 amino acids. Incomplete CDR3 DNA: TGCAGTGCTAGAGATCTAGAGCCCTACGAG. Translated: CSARDLEPYE. Given in full, the CDR3 is CSARDLEPYEQYF.

This clone has a count of ten or more. The read terminates 3 residues before the CDR3 end, so the remaining end is supplied by the germline J gene. The J gene is TRBJ1-6, the V gene TRBV4-1; TRBD1 might be the D (5 bases). Germline V gene sequence: CDR1 MGHRA, CDR2 YSYEKL. Between the trimmed V and J ends, which lost 1 base and 7 bases, there was a span of 17 bases. The CDR3 extends over 17 amino acids. The CDR3 bases that were read are TGCGCCAGCAGCCAAGGGGCCCTACTCGCAGGGAATTCACCC. It yields the protein CASSQGALLAGNSP. The full CDR3 protein is CASSQGALLAGNSPLHF.

This clone appeared many times. Coverage ceases 3 residues before the CDR3 finishes, and the germline J gene fills in the end. The genes are TRBV5-1 and TRBJ2-2; D unclear. With 3 bases removed from V and 3 bases from J, the gap between germline ends came to 3 bases. Germline CDR1 SGHRS, CDR2 YFSETQ. The CDR3 extends over 12 amino acids. The CDR3 sequence is CASSSYTGELFF. CDR3 DNA, as far as it was read: TGCGCCAGCAGCTCCTACACCGGGGAG.

This clone was counted many times. The read ends 3 residues early relative to the CDR3; the germline J gene fills the gap. The rearrangement joins TRBV7-6 to TRBJ2-5, with D tentatively TRBD1 (6 bases). V was pared by 2 bases and J by 3 bases, with 16 bases between. The CDR3 is 16 amino acids. The V gene's germline CDR1 is SGHVS and CDR2 FNYEAQ. CDR3 amino acids: CASSLISAGEEETQYF. Incomplete CDR3 DNA: TGTGCCAGCAGCTTAATATCGGCAGGGGAAGAAGAGACC.

This clone was observed at least ten times. The CDR3 end falls 3 residues outside the read, so it is completed with the germline J gene. The V gene is TRBV7-2, the J gene TRBJ2-7; the D is unclear. With 5 bases removed from V and 2 bases from J, the gap between germline ends came to 10 bases. CDR3 length: 13 residues. The germline V gene encodes CDR1 SGHTA and CDR2 FQGNSA. The sequenced part of the CDR3 DNA is TGTGCCAGCAGCACCGCGCTTACCTACGAG. It encodes CASSTALTYE. In full, the CDR3 is CASSTALTYEQYF.

In its sample, this clone was seen many times. Read data end 3 residues before the CDR3 end; the end is taken from the germline J gene. V and J are TRBV5-6 and TRBJ2-1; D perhaps matches TRBD1 (6 bases). In germline, CDR1 is SGHDT, CDR2 YYEEEE. V lost 4 bases, J lost 4 bases, and 12 bases lay in between. The CDR3 has 14 amino acids. CDR3 DNA, as far as it was read: TGTGCCAGCAGCCCTGCCGGGACATACAATGAG. Translation gives CASSPAGTYNE. The complete CDR3 protein is CASSPAGTYNEQFF.

This clone was detected only a few times. Since a much larger clone is just one base distant, this may be a read error. With the read ending 3 residues before the CDR3 end, the germline J gene is used to fill in that end. The J gene is TRBJ2-7, the V gene TRBV7-9, with D uncertain. The V gene lost 5 bases and the J gene lost 2 bases, with 4 bases spanning the gap. Germline lookup yields CDR1 SEHNR and CDR2 FQNEAQ (reference sequence). The CDR3 has 11 residues. This CDR3 reads CASSPAYEQYF. The covered CDR3 bases are TGTGCCAGCAGCCCCGCCTACGAG.

This clone has at least ten counts. The CDR3 end lies 3 residues beyond the end of the read and is filled in from the germline J gene. The chain carries TRBV19 and TRBJ2-7; unclear D gene. Trimming left V 7 bases short and J 0 bases short, with 10 bases between. Germline loops: CDR1 LNHDA, CDR2 SQIVND (reference sequence). This CDR3 spans 13 amino acids. The CDR3 here is CASKPDTSYEQYF. Incomplete CDR3 DNA: TGTGCCAGTAAGCCCGACACCTCCTACGAG.

The table lists this clone with many counts. The part of the CDR3 DNA that was read is TGCAGTGCTCCGCCCCGAGGGACTTCTTACGAG. It specifies CSAPPRGTSYE. The whole CDR3 reads CSAPPRGTSYEQYF. The rearrangement uses TRBV20-1 and TRBJ2-7; perhaps TRBD2 as D (6 bases). The observed sequence ends 3 residues before the CDR3 terminus, with the missing tail filled in from the germline J gene. The CDR3 totals 14 residues. Trimming cost V 5 bases and J 4 bases, with 18 bases left between them. Germline assignment: CDR1 DFQATT and CDR2 SNEGSKA (reference sequence).

Ten or more counts support this clone. The read ends 3 residues before the CDR3 terminus; that terminus is restored from the germline J gene. This chain joins TRBV9 and TRBJ2-1; TRBD1 might be the D (5 bases). V was trimmed by 0 bases and J by 0 bases, leaving 13 bases between them. The CDR3 loop spans 17 amino acids. CDR1 is SGDLS, CDR2 YYNGEE, per germline. The sequenced part of the CDR3 DNA is TGTGCCAGCAGCGTAGCTCCCCAGGGCGACTCCTACAATGAG. This gives the protein CASSVAPQGDSYNE. The CDR3 in full is CASSVAPQGDSYNEQFF.

The sample holds many counts of this clone. The missing CDR3 end, 3 residues past where the read stops, is filled in from the germline J gene. The chain has TRBV20-1 and TRBJ2-3, with TRBD2 identical over 8 bases. Looked up from germline, CDR1 is DFQATT and CDR2 is SNEGSKA (reference sequence). The CDR3 is 16 residues long. V was clipped by 4 bases and J by 4 bases; unmatched bases: 13. CDR3 loop: CSATRLTGGRADTQYF. CDR3 bases read: TGCAGTGCTACGCGACTAACGGGAGGGCGCGCAGATACG.

This clone was counted many times. The read is 3 residues too short to cover the CDR3 end, so that end is filled in from the germline J gene. The chain joins TRBV7-3 to TRBJ2-1, with a weak D call TRBD2 (6 bases). Germline V gene sequence: CDR1 SGHTA, CDR2 FQGTGA. This CDR3 comprises 18 residues. Deletions cut 5 bases from V and 4 bases from J, with 24 bases between. The CDR3 bases that were read are TGTGCCAGCAGCCCTGACGCGCCACCAGCGGGCCCTTACAATGAG. It yields the protein CASSPDAPPAGPYNE. The whole CDR3 protein reads CASSPDAPPAGPYNEQFF.